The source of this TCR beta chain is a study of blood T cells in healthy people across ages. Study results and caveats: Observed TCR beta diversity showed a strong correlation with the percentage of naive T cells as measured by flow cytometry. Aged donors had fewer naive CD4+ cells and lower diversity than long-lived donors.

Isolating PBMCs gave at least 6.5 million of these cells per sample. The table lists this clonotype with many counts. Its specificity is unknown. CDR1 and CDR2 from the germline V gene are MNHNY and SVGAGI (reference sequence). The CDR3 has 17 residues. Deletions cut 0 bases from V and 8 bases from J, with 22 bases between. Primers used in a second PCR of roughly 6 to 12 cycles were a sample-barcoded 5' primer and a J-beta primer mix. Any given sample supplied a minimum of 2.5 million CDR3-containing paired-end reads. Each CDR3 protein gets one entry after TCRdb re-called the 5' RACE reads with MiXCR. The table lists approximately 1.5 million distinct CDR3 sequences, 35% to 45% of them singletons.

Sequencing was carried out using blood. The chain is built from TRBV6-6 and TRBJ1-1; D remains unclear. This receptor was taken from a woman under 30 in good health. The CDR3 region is CASSYSREIPPYLEAFF. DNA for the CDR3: TGTGCCAGCAGTTACTCGAGGGAGATTCCCCCTTACTTAGAAGCTTTCTTT.